The clone carrying this TCR beta chain was seen a few times. The antigen is unknown. Donors were ostensibly healthy at sampling, although undocumented immune exposures were probable. Germline-derived CDR1 and CDR2 are SGHTA and FQGNSA. The CDR3 consists of 14 residues. V was clipped by 5 bases and J by 3 bases; unmatched bases: 5. The data originate from a study of cytomegalovirus exposure and HLA in healthy donors. Study context: Around 77 million unique TCRs from HLA-typed donors made up an early data release.

The study, taken as a whole, reports: The likely origin of a cluster of highly shared sequence variants was a sequencing artifact.

The PCR employed 60 Vbeta primers together with 13 Jbeta primers. Sequencing used immunoSEQ multiplex PCR; TCRdb keeps in-frame clones, though not all of them. Of over 150,000 clones in the sample, around 68% were seen once. The TCR was taken from a man aged 50 to 60 in good health and CMV-seronegative. The chain employs TRBV7-2 and TRBJ2-7, with 9 positions matching TRBD1. The sample taken for sequencing was PBMCs. For the CDR3, the DNA is TGTGCCAGCAGCATCGGGACAGGGTACTACGAGCAGTACTTC. Its protein product is CASSIGTGYYEQYF.